This entry is about one T cell receptor (beta chain). The sample is drawn from a study of blood T cell repertoires in COVID-19. In the study overall: Whether acute or convalescent, the COVID-19 samples came from the United States, Italy and Spain. PBMCs, B-cell-depleted T cells, or T cells provided the cDNA or gDNA that made up the material.

Only in-frame clones appear in the TCRdb table, and some are missing; sequencing was by immunoSEQ multiplex PCR. The profile shows under 200,000 clones, 87% of them singletons. This clonotype was sampled from a man aged 55 to 70 with active or convalescent COVID-19. The source material was peripheral blood.

CDR3 in amino acids: CASSRIGADTQYF. The CDR3 DNA reads as TGCGCCAGCAGCAGGATAGGGGCAGATACGCAGTATTTT. The chain joins TRBV5-1 to TRBJ2-3, with a tentative D call TRBD1 (5 bases). The germline gives CDR1 SGHRS, CDR2 YFSETQ. Trimming stripped 4 bases from V and 4 bases from J, with 10 bases between. This CDR3 contains 13 residues. The variable domain in full, completed from reference TRBV5-1 and TRBJ2-3, reads KAGVTQTPRYLIKTRGQQVTLSCSPISGHRSVSWYQQTPGQGLQFLFEYFSETQRNKGNFPGRFSGRQFSNSRSEMNVSTLELGDSALYLCASSRIGADTQYFGPGTRLTVL.